Below, 5 T cell receptor beta chains from the same sample are listed, as sequenced in a study of CD8 T cells in Susac syndrome. A quantity of about 0.45 to 1 ug RNA underwent reverse transcription using random hexamers. TCRdb reanalysed the immunoSEQ multiplex PCR reads using MiXCR and keeps one entry per CDR3 protein. Of about 400,000 distinct CDR3 sequences in the sample, more than 80% were seen once. The material sequenced was CD8+ T cells from PBMCs. These receptors all come from a human donor with multiple sclerosis.

Here the CDR3 DNA reads TGTGCCAGCAGTCCTTGGGCAACCGGGACCTCTAACTATGGCTACACCTTC. As protein: CASSPWATGTSNYGYTF. The rearrangement joins TRBV27 to TRBJ1-2; possibly TRBD1 for D (5 bases). The CDR3 has 17 residues. Germline V gene lookup returns CDR1 MNHEY and CDR2 SMNVEV (reference sequence). Trimming pared 5 bases from V and 0 bases from J, leaving 19 bases between.

This chain's CDR3 is CASSLSTPDEQFF. As DNA, the CDR3 is TGTGCCAGCAGTTTATCCACCCCGGATGAGCAGTTCTTC. The V gene is TRBV27, the J gene TRBJ2-1; D gene unclear. CDR1 and CDR2 from the germline V gene are MNHEY and SMNVEV (reference sequence). V gave up 0 bases and J gave up 8 bases, with 8 bases separating them. The CDR3 spans 13 residues.

V usage is TRBV29-1 and J usage is TRBJ1-1; possible D gene TRBD1, 5 bases. The CDR3 is made up of 14 amino acids. The V end lost 1 base, the J end lost 0 bases, and 9 bases lay between the germline ends. Germline V lookup: CDR1 SQVTM, CDR2 ANQGSEA. CDR3 coding DNA: TGCAGCGTTGAAGCCCAGGGCATGAACACTGAAGCTTTCTTT. This gives the protein CSVEAQGMNTEAFF.

The genes are TRBV9 and TRBJ2-3, with a weak D call TRBD1 (5 bases). Germline CDR1 is SGDLS and CDR2 is YYNGEE. With 4 bases removed from V and 6 bases from J, the gap between germline ends came to 18 bases. CDR3 length: 15 residues. The CDR3 loop is CASSPSWTPADTQYF. Here the CDR3 DNA reads TGTGCCAGCAGCCCCTCTTGGACACCGGCCGATACGCAGTATTTT.

The V and J genes are TRBV7-9 and TRBJ1-2; perhaps TRBD1 as D (5 bases). V gave up 5 bases and J gave up 3 bases, with 19 bases separating them. Germline V gene data show CDR1 as SEHNR and CDR2 as FQNEAQ (reference sequence). The CDR3 is made up of 16 amino acids. This chain's CDR3 is CASSHPSEGLDYGYTF. CDR3 DNA sequence: TGTGCCAGCAGCCACCCATCTGAGGGGCTCGACTATGGCTACACCTTC.